This T cell receptor beta chain derives from a study of T cells after posttransplantation cyclophosphamide. V was pared by 4 bases and J by 10 bases, with 10 bases between. Per the germline V gene, CDR1 is MDHEN and CDR2 is SYDVKM. The CDR3 is made up of 11 amino acids. Only in-frame clones appear in the TCRdb table, and some are missing; sequencing was by immunoSEQ multiplex PCR. In the table there are about 7,300 clones, about 91% of which are singletons. This receptor was identified in a woman in her forties or fifties in good health and a related stem cell transplant donor. Sequencing input: CD4+ T cells sorted from blood. The chain combines TRBV28 with TRBJ1-1, with D unclear. The CDR3 sequence is CASSYREGAFF. The DNA of the CDR3 is TGTGCCAGCAGTTACCGGGAGGGAGCTTTCTTT. The full variable domain, with the rest looked up from reference TRBV28 and TRBJ1-1, is DVKVTQSSRYLVKRTGEKVFLECVQDMDHENMFWYRQDPGLGLRLIYFSYDVKMKEKGDIPEGYSVSREKKERFSLILESASTNQTSMYLCASSYREGAFFGQGTRLTVV.